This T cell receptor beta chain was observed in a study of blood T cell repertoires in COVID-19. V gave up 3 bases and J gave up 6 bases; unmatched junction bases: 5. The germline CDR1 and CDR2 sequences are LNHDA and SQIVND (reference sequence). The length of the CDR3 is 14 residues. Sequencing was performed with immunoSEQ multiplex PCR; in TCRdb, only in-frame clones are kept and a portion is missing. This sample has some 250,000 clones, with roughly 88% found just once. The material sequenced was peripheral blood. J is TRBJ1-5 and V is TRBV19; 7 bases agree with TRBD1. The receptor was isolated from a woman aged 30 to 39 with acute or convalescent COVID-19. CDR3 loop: CASSIDRVFQPQHF. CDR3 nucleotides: TGTGCCAGTAGTATCGACAGGGTATTTCAGCCCCAGCATTTT.